Each of the 7 T cell receptor beta chains below was sequenced from the same sample in a study of CXCR3-negative and CXCR3-positive naive CD8 T cells. The authors made the TRB cDNA libraries by 5' RACE using UMI labels. From its re-call of the 5' RACE reads, TCRdb lists each CDR3 protein once, without DNA. The sample totals about 58,000 distinct CDR3 sequences. Sequencing was performed on naive CXCR3- CD8+ T cells from blood. Subset described: CD45RO-CCR7+CD27+CD95- naive CD8+ T cells lacking CXCR3 (TNR3-). Receptor source: a human donor in good health. Some clones in this sample may be carry-over from other donors' samples.

The V gene is TRBV12-5, the J gene TRBJ2-1; the D call from TCRdb, TRBD1, cannot be confirmed without DNA. The germline V gene has CDR1 LGHNT and CDR2 FRNRAP. The CDR3 runs to 13 residues. This CDR3 is CASAPDGYNEQFF.

This rearrangement joins TRBV12-3 or TRBV12-4 to TRBJ1-1. This CDR3 contains 13 residues. Here the CDR3 reads CASSLVTNTEAFF.

This chain links TRBV9 with TRBJ1-4; TCRdb selects TRBD1, and the lack of DNA leaves this call unchecked. Germline V lookup: CDR1 SGDLS, CDR2 YYNGEE. CDR3 size: 16 residues. CDR3: CASSAGTATTNEKLFF.

The V call is TRBV20-1, the J call TRBJ1-3; without DNA, the TCRdb call of TRBD1 cannot be checked. The CDR3 extends over 13 amino acids. CDR1 is DFQATT, CDR2 SNEGSKA, per germline (reference sequence). The CDR3 loop is CSAEDRVGNTIYF.

This sequence joins TRBV20-1 and TRBJ2-1. Germline V CDR1 and CDR2: DFQATT, SNEGSKA (reference sequence). The length of the CDR3 is 13 residues. CDR3: CSARGLNTFEQFF.

V gene TRBV29-1 combines with J gene TRBJ2-1. This CDR3 region has 14 residues. In germline, CDR1 is SQVTM, CDR2 ANQGSEA. The CDR3 sequence is CSVEGQGPDNEQFF.

The chain couples TRBV6-4 to TRBJ2-2. The CDR3 contains 14 residues. Germline loops: CDR1 MRHNA, CDR2 SNTAGT. The CDR3 reads CASSDSRDPGELFF.